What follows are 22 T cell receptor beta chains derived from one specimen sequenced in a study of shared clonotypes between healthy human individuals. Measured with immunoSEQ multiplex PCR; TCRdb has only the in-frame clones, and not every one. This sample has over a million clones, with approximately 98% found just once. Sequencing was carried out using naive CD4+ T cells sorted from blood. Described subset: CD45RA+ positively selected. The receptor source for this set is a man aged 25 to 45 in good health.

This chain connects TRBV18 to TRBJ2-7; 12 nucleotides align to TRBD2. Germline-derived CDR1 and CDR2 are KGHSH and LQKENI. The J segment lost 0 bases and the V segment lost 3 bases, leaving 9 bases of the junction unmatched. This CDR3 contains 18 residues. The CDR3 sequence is CASSPGWTSGTSSYEQYF. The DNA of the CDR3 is TGTGCCAGCTCACCTGGTTGGACTAGCGGGACTAGCTCCTACGAGCAGTACTTC.

The CDR3: CASLGGVFEKLFF. In DNA, the CDR3 is TGTGCCAGTCTGGGAGGTGTGTTCGAAAAACTGTTTTTT. J is TRBJ1-4 and V is TRBV19; D remains ambiguous. CDR1 is LNHDA, CDR2 SQIVND, per germline (reference sequence). This CDR3 comprises 13 residues. V was trimmed by 8 bases and J by 8 bases, leaving 15 bases between them.

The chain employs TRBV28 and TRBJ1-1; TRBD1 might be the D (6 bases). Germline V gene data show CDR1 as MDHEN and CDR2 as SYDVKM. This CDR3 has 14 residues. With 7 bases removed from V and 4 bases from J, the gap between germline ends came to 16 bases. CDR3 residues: CASILPGGGTEAFF. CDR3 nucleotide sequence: TGTGCCAGCATCCTGCCTGGGGGCGGCACTGAAGCTTTCTTT. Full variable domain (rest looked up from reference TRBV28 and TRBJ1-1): DVKVTQSSRYLVKRTGEKVFLECVQDMDHENMFWYRQDPGLGLRLIYFSYDVKMKEKGDIPEGYSVSREKKERFSLILESASTNQTSMYLCASILPGGGTEAFFGQGTRLTVV.

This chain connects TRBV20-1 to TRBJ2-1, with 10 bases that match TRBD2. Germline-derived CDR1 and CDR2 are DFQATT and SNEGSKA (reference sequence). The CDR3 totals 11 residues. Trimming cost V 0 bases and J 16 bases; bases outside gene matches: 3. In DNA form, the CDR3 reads TGCAGTGCTAGAGATCTAGCGGGAGTCTTCTTC. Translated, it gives CSARDLAGVFF.

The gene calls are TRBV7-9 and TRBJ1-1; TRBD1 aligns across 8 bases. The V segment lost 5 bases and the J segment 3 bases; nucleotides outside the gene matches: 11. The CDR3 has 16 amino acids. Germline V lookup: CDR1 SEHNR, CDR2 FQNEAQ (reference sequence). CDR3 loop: CASSHGLGTGDTEAFF. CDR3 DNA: TGTGCCAGCAGCCACGGACTGGGGACAGGAGACACTGAAGCTTTCTTT. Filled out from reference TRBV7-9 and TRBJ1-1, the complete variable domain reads DTGVSQNPRHKITKRGQNVTFRCDPISEHNRLYWYRQTLGQGPEFLTYFQNEAQLEKSRLLSDRFSAERPKGSFSTLEIQRTEQGDSAMYLCASSHGLGTGDTEAFFGQGTRLTVV.

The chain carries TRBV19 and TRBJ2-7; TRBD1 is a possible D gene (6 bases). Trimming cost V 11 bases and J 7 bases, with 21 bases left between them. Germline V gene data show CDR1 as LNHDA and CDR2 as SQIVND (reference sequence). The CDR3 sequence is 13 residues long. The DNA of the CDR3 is TGTGCCGCCAGTACCAACAGGGATGGTGAGCAGTACTTC. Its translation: CAASTNRDGEQYF.

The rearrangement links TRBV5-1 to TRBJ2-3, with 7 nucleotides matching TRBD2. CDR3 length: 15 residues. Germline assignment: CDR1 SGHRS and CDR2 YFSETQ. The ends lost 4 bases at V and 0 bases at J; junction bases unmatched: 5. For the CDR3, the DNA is TGCGCCAGCAGCGATAGCGGGCTTAGCACAGATACGCAGTATTTT. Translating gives CASSDSGLSTDTQYF. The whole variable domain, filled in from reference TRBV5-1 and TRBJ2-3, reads KAGVTQTPRYLIKTRGQQVTLSCSPISGHRSVSWYQQTPGQGLQFLFEYFSETQRNKGNFPGRFSGRQFSNSRSEMNVSTLELGDSALYLCASSDSGLSTDTQYFGPGTRLTVL.

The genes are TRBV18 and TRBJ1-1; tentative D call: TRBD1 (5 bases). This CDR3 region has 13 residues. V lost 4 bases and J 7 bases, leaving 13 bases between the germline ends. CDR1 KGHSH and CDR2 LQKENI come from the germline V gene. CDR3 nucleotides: TGTGCCAGCTCACTCCGGGACGCTATTGAAGCTTTCTTT. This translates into CASSLRDAIEAFF.

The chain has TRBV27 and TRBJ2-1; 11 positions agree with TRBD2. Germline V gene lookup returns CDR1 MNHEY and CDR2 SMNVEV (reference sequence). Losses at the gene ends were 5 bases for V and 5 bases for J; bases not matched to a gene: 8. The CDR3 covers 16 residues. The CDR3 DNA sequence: TGTGCCAGCAGTACCCAACTAGCGGGAGCCGACAATGAGCAGTTCTTC. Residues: CASSTQLAGADNEQFF.

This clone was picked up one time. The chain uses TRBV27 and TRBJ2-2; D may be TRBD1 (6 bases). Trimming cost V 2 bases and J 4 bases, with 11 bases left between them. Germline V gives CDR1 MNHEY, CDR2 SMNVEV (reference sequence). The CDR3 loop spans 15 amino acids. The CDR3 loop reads CASSLLPTGTGELFF. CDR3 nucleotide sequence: TGTGCCAGCAGTTTACTTCCGACAGGCACCGGGGAGCTGTTTTTT.

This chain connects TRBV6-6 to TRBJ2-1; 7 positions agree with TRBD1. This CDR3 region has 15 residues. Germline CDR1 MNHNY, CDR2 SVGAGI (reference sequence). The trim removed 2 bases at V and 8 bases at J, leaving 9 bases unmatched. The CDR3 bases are TGTGCCAGCAGTTACGCGGACAGGAGGACCGATGAGCAGTTCTTC. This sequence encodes CASSYADRRTDEQFF.

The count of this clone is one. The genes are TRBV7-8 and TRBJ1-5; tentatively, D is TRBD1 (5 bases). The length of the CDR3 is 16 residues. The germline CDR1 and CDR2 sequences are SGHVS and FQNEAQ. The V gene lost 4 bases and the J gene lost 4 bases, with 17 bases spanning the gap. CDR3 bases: TGTGCCAGCAGCTCTGAGGCAGGGCCTTTGAATCAGCCCCAGCATTTT. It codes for CASSSEAGPLNQPQHF.

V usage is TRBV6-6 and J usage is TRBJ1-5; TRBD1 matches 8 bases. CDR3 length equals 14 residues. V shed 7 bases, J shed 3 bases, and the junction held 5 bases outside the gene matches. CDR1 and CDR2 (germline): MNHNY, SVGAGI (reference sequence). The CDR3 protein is CASTLDRVNQPQHF. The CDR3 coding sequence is TGTGCCAGCACCTTGGACAGGGTCAATCAGCCCCAGCATTTT.

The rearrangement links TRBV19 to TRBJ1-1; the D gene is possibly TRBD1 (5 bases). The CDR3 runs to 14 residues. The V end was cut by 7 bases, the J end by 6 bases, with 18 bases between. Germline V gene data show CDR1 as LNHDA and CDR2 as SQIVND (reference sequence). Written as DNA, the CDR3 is TGTGCCAGTACCGCGGACATGGGATACGCTGAAGCTTTCTTT. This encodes CASTADMGYAEAFF.

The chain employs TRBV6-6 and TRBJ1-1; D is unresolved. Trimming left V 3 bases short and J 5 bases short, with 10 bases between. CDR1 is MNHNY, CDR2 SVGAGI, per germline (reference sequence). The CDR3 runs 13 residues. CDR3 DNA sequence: TGTGCCAGCAGTTATCTGTTTGCGACTGAAGCTTTCTTT. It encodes CASSYLFATEAFF.

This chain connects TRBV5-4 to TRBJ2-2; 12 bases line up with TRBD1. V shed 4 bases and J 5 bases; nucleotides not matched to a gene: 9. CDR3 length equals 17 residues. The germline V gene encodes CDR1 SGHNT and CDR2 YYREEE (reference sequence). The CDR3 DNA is TGTGCCAGCAGCACGCCCGGGACAGGGGGCCGAACCGGGGAGCTGTTTTTT. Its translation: CASSTPGTGGRTGELFF.

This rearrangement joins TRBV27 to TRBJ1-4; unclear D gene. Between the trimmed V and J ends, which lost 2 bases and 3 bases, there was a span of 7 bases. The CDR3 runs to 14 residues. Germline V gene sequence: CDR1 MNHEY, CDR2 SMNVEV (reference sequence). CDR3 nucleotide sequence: TGTGCCAGCAGTTTAGCAGGTCCTAATGAAAAACTGTTTTTT. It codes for CASSLAGPNEKLFF.

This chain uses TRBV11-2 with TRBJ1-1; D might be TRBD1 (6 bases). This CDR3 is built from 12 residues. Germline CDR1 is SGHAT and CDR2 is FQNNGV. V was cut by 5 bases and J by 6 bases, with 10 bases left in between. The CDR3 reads CASSAQGSEAFF. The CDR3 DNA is TGTGCCAGCAGCGCACAGGGCTCTGAAGCTTTCTTT.

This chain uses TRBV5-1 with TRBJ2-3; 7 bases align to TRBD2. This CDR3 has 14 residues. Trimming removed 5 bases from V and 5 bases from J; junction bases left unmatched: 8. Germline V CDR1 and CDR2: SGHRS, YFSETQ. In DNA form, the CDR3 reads TGCGCCAGCAGAATGGCGGGAGCTGGAGATACGCAGTATTTT. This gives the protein CASRMAGAGDTQYF.

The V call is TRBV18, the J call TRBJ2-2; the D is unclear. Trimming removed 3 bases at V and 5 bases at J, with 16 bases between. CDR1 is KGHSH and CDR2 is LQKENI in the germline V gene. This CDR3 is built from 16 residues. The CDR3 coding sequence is TGTGCCAGCTCACCTGGGCATTTTCCTCAAACCGGGGAGCTGTTTTTT. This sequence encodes CASSPGHFPQTGELFF.

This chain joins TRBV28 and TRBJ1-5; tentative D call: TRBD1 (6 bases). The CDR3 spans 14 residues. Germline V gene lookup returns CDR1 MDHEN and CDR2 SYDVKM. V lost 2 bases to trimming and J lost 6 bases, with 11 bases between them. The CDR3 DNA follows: TGTGCCAGCAGTTTACTGTCGGGGGCTCAGCCCCAGCATTTT. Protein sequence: CASSLLSGAQPQHF.

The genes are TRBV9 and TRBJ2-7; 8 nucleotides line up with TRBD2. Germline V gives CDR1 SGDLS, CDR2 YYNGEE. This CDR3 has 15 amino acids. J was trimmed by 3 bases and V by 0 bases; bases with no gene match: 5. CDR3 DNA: TGTGCCAGCAGCGTAGAGGTAGCGGGGTACTACGAGCAGTACTTC. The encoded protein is CASSVEVAGYYEQYF.